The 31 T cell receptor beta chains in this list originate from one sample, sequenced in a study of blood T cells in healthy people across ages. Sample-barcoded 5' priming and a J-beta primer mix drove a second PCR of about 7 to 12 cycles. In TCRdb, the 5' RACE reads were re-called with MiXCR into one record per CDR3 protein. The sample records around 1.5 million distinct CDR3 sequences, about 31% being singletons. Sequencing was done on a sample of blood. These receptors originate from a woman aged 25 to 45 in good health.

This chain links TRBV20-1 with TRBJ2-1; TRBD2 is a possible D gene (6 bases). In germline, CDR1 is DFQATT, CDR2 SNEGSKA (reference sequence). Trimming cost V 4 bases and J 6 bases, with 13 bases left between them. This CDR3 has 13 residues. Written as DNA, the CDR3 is TGCAGTGCTATTCTAGCGAGAGGCAATGAGCAGTTCTTC. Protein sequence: CSAILARGNEQFF.

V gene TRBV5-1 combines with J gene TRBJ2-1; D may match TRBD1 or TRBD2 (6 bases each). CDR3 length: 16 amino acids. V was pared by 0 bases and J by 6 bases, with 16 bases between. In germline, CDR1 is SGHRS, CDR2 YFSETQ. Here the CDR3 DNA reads TGCGCCAGCAGCTTGGTGGGGGGCCCTCCACCCAATGAGCAGTTCTTC. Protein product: CASSLVGGPPPNEQFF.

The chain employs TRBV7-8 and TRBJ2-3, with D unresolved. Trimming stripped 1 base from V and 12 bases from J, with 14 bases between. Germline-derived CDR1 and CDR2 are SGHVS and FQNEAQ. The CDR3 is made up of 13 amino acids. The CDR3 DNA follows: TGTGCCAGCAGCTTAGGACCGGCCCTAACACAGTATTTT. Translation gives CASSLGPALTQYF.

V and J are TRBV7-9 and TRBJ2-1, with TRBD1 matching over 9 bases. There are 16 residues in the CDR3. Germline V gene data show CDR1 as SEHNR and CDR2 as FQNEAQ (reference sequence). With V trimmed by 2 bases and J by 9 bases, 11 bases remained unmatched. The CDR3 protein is CASSLHPGQGSTEQFF. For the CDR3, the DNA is TGTGCCAGCAGCTTACACCCGGGACAGGGTTCGACTGAGCAGTTCTTC.

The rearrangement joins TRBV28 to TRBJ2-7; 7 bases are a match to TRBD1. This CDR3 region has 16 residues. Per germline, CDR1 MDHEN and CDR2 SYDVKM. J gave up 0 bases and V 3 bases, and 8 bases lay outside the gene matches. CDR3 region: CASSFQQGPSSYEQYF. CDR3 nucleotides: TGTGCCAGCAGTTTCCAACAGGGGCCAAGCTCCTACGAGCAGTACTTC.

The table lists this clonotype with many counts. The CDR3 sequence: CASSLGHYNEQFF. CDR3 nucleotide sequence: TGTGCCAGCAGCTTAGGACATTACAATGAGCAGTTCTTC. The chain joins TRBV11-2 to TRBJ2-1; no firm D call. The CDR3 spans 13 residues. Trimming took 1 base from V and 4 from J, leaving 5 bases between them. CDR1 and CDR2 from the germline V gene are SGHAT and FQNNGV.

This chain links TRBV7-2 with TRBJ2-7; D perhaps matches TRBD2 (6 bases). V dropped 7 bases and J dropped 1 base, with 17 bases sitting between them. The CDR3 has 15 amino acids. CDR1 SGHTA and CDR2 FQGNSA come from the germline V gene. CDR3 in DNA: TGTGCCAGCAATCTCCGGGACTCTTCTTCCTACGAGCAGTACTTC. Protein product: CASNLRDSSSYEQYF.

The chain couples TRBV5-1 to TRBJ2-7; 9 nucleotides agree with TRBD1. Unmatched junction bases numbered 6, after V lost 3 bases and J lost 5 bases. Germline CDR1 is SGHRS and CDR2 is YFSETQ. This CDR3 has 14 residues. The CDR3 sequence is CASSYDRGANEQYF. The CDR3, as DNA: TGCGCCAGCAGCTACGACAGGGGGGCCAACGAGCAGTACTTC.

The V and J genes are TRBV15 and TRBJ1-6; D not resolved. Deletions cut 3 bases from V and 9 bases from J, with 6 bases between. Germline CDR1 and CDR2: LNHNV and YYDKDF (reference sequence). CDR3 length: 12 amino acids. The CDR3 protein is CATSSTASPLHF. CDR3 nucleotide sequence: TGTGCCACCAGCAGTACAGCTTCACCCCTCCACTTT.

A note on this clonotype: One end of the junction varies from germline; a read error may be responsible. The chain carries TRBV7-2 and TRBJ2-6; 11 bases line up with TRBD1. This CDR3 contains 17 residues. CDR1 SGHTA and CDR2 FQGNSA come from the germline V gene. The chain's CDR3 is CASSSGQGVSGVNVLTF. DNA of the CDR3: TGTGCCAGCAGCTCGGGACAGGGGGTCTCTGGGGTCAACGTCCTGACTTTC.

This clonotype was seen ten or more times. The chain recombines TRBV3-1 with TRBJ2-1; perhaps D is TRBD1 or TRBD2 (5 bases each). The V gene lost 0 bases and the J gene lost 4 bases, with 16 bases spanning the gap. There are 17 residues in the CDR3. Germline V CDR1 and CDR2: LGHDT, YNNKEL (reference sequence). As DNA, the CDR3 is TGTGCCAGCAGCCAAGAGGGCGGGCTGGGGGTTTACAATGAGCAGTTCTTC. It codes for CASSQEGGLGVYNEQFF.

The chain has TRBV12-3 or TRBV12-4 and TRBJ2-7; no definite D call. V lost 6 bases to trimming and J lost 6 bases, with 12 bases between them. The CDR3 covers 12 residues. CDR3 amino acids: CASSRGMSEQYF. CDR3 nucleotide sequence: TGTGCCAGCAGCCGCGGTATGTCCGAGCAGTACTTC.

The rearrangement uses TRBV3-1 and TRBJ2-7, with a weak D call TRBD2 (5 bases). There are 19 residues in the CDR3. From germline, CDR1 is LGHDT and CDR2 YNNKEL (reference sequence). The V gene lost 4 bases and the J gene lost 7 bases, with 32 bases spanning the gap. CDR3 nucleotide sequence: TGTGCCAGCAGCCCCCGTAGCTCGAGGACTGCTACCCGAGTTTGGGAGCAGTACTTC. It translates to CASSPRSSRTATRVWEQYF.

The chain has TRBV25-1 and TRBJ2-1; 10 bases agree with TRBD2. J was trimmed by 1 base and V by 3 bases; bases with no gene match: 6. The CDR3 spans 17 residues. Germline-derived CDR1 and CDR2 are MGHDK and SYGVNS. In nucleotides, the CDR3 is TGTGCCAGCAGTGACCATAGCGGGAGGAAATCCTACAATGAGCAGTTCTTC. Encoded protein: CASSDHSGRKSYNEQFF.

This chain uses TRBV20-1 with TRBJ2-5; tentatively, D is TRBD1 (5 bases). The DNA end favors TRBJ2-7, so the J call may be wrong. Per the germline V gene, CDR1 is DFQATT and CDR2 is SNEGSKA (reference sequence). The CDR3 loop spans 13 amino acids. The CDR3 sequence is CSARDAGFGEQYF. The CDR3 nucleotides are TGCAGTGCTAGAGACGCAGGGTTCGGCGAGCAGTACTTC.

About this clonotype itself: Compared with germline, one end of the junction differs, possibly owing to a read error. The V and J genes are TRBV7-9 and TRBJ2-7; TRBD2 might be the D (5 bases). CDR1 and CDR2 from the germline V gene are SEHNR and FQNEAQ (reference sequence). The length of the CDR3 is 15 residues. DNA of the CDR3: TGTGCCAGCAGCTTACAAATGGTCAGCGGCACCGAGCGGTACTTC. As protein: CASSLQMVSGTERYF.

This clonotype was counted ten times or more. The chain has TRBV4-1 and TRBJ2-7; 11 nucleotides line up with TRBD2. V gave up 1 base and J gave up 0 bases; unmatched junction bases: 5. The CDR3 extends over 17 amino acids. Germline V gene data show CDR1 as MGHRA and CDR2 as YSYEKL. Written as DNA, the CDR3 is TGCGCCAGCAGCCAAGGGAGACTAGCGGGGAACTCCTACGAGCAGTACTTC. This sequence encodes CASSQGRLAGNSYEQYF.

Here the CDR3 reads CASSYKMNTEAFF. The CDR3 nucleotides read TGTGCCAGCAGTTATAAGATGAACACTGAAGCTTTCTTT. This chain joins TRBV6-1 and TRBJ1-1; D is ambiguous. CDR3 size: 13 residues. The ends were cut back, 5 bases at V and 0 bases at J, with 7 bases in the middle. The germline CDR1 and CDR2 sequences are MNHNS and SASEGT.

CDR3 in DNA: TGCGCCAGCAGCTTGGCCGCGTTCAACACTGAAGCTTTCTTT. Translating it yields CASSLAAFNTEAFF. The rearrangement joins TRBV5-1 to TRBJ1-1, with D hard to call. Germline CDR1 SGHRS, CDR2 YFSETQ. This CDR3 comprises 14 residues. Trimming left V 0 bases short and J 2 bases short, with 8 bases between.

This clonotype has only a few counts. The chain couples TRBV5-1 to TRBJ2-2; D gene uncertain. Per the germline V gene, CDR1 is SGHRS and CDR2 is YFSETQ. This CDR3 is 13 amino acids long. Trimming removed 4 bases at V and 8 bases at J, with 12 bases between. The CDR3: CASSELIGGELFF. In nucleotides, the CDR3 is TGCGCCAGCAGCGAGCTGATAGGGGGGGAGCTGTTTTTT.

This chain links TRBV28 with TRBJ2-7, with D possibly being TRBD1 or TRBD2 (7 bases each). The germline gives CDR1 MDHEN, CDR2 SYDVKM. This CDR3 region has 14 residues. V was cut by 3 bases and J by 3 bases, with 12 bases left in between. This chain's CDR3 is CASSFQGGDYEQYF. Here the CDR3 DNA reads TGTGCCAGCAGTTTCCAGGGGGGGGACTACGAGCAGTACTTC.

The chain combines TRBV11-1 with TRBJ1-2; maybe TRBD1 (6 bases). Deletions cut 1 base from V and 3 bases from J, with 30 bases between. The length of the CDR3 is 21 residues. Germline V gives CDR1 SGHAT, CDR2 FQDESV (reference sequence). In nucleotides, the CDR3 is TGTGCCAGCAGCTTAGACTATTTTGGACAATTGGGGCGCGAGGGGGACTATGGCTACACCTTC. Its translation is CASSLDYFGQLGREGDYGYTF.

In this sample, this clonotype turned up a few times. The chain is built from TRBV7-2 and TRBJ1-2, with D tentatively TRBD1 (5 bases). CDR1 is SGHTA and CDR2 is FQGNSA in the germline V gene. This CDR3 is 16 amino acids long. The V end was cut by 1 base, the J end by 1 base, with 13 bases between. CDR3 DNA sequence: TGTGCCAGCAGCTTAGGTGGGGCAGCCAATAACTATGGCTACACCTTC. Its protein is CASSLGGAANNYGYTF.

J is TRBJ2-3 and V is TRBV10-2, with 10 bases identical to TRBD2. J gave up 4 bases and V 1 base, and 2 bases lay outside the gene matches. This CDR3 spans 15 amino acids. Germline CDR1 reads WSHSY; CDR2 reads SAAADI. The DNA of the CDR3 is TGCGCCAGCAGTGAGTGGCTAGCGGGAGCAGATACGCAGTATTTT. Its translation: CASSEWLAGADTQYF.

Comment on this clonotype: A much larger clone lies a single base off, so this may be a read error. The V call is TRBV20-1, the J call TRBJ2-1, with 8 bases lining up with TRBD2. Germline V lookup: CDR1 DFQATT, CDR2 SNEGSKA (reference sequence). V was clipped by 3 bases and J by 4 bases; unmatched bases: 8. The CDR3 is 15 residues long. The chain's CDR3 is CSASPAGVPYNEQFF. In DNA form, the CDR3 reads TGCAGTGCTAGTCCAGCGGGAGTCCCGTACAATGAGCAGTTCTTC.

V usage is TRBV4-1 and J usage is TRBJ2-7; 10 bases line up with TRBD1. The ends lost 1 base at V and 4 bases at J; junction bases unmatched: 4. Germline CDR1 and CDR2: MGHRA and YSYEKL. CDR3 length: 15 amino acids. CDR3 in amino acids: CASSQVTGQGYEQYF. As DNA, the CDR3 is TGCGCCAGCAGCCAAGTGACGGGACAGGGGTACGAGCAGTACTTC.

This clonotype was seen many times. DNA of the CDR3: TGTGCCAGCAGCTTAGTTTCAGTAAGAGAGACCCAGTACTTC. It is translated as CASSLVSVRETQYF. The genes are TRBV7-2 and TRBJ2-5; D gene ambiguous. V was shortened by 1 base and J by 4 bases, with 10 bases between the two germline ends. Germline values: CDR1 SGHTA, CDR2 FQGNSA. CDR3 length equals 14 residues.

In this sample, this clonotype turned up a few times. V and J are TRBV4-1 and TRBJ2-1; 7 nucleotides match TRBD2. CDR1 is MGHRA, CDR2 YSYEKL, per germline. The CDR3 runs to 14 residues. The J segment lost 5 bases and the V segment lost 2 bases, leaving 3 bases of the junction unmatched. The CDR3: CASSQRDYNNEQFF. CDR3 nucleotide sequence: TGCGCCAGCAGCCAACGGGACTATAACAATGAGCAGTTCTTC.

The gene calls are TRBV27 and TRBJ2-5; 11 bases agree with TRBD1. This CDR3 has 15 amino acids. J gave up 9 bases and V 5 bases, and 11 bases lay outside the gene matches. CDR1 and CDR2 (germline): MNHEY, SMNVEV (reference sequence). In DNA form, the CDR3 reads TGTGCCAGCAGTACCTTTCGGGACAGGGGGAAGGCCCAGTACTTC. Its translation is CASSTFRDRGKAQYF.

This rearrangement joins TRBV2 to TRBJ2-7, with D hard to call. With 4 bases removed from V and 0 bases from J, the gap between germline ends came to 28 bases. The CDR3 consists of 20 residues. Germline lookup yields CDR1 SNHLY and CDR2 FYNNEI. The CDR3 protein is CASSVPYGQVRPRSSYEQYF. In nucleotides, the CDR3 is TGTGCCAGCAGTGTACCTTATGGGCAGGTCCGTCCCCGTAGCTCCTACGAGCAGTACTTC.

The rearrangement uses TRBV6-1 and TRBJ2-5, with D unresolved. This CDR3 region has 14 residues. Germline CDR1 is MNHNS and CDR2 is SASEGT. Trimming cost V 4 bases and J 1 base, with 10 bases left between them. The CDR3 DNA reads TGTGCCAGCAGTGGCGCTCGGGTCCAAGAGACCCAGTACTTC. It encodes CASSGARVQETQYF.